One sample yielded the 7 T cell receptor beta chains listed below, sequenced in a study of blood T cell repertoires in COVID-19. Sequenced by immunoSEQ multiplex PCR; TCRdb stores in-frame clones only, minus some. The sample contains 150,000 or so clones, under 95% of which appear only once. Sequencing was performed on peripheral blood. These receptors originate from a young man with acute or convalescent COVID-19.

CDR3 sequence: CASSPGTGITNYGYTF. The CDR3 DNA is TGTGCCAGCAGCCCTGGGACAGGGATTACTAACTATGGCTACACCTTC. The chain combines TRBV5-5 with TRBJ1-2; TRBD1 aligns across 9 bases. CDR3 size: 16 residues. Looked up from germline, CDR1 is SGHKS and CDR2 is YYEKEE (reference sequence). With V trimmed by 4 bases and J by 0 bases, 7 bases remained unmatched.

This rearrangement joins TRBV7-6 to TRBJ1-5; D may be TRBD1 (6 bases). Germline lookup yields CDR1 SGHVS and CDR2 FNYEAQ. Trimming pared 5 bases from V and 4 bases from J, leaving 18 bases between. The CDR3 spans 16 residues. This CDR3 is CASSRWAAGENQPQHF. DNA for the CDR3: TGTGCCAGCAGCCGATGGGCGGCAGGGGAAAATCAGCCCCAGCATTTT.

This sequence joins TRBV19 and TRBJ1-1; 10 bases map to TRBD1. Germline values: CDR1 LNHDA, CDR2 SQIVND (reference sequence). CDR3 length equals 14 residues. V gave up 8 bases and J gave up 6 bases; unmatched junction bases: 9. The CDR3 bases are TGTGCCAGTGTCCGGGACAGGGGTCTCGCTGAAGCTTTCTTT. Protein product: CASVRDRGLAEAFF.

The chain joins TRBV29-1 to TRBJ2-7; tentative D call: TRBD1 (5 bases). Germline assignment: CDR1 SQVTM and CDR2 ANQGSEA. CDR3 length: 12 amino acids. V dropped 3 bases and J dropped 2 bases, with 8 bases sitting between them. CDR3 residues: CSVEDTTYEQYF. CDR3 nucleotides: TGCAGCGTTGAGGACACTACCTACGAGCAGTACTTC.

V is TRBV5-1 and J is TRBJ1-1; TRBD1 agrees at 9 bases. The CDR3 consists of 14 residues. V gave up 2 bases and J gave up 3 bases; unmatched junction bases: 2. Per the germline V gene, CDR1 is SGHRS and CDR2 is YFSETQ. The CDR3 DNA is TGCGCCAGCAGCTTCACAGGGGGCCACACTGAAGCTTTCTTT. It specifies CASSFTGGHTEAFF.

The chain combines TRBV6-5 with TRBJ1-1; D might be TRBD1 (5 bases). This CDR3 spans 15 amino acids. V lost 2 bases to trimming and J lost 1 base, with 11 bases between them. Per the germline V gene, CDR1 is MNHEY and CDR2 is SVGAGI. The CDR3 region has the DNA TGTGCCAGCAGTTACCGGGGACTTACGAACACTGAAGCTTTCTTT. This encodes CASSYRGLTNTEAFF.

The V gene is TRBV3-1 (or the pseudogene TRBV3-2), the J gene TRBJ1-1; no clear D. The germline gives CDR1 LGHDT, CDR2 YNNKEL (reference sequence). The V and J ends lost 5 bases and 0 bases respectively, with 7 bases between them. This CDR3 region has 13 residues. The CDR3 DNA sequence: TGTGCCAGCAGCTCCTTAATGAACACTGAAGCTTTCTTT. This codes for CASSSLMNTEAFF.